Listed below are T cell receptor beta chains from one sample, sequenced in a study of control samples from healthy donors and cancer patients. Assay: immunoSEQ multiplex PCR; the TCRdb copy retains only in-frame clones and omits some. The sample shows about 96,000 clones, over 85% of them seen only once. The sample was blood. These receptors all stem from a young man in good health. Each CDR3 is given with its conserved first and last residue. A D gene is named only where the DNA matches it firmly. Where a row states a size, it is once, few, many or the class of an expanded clone; other rows omit it.

D | size | J | V | DNA | CDR3
. | . | TRBJ1-5 | TRBV4-1 | TGCGCCAGCAGCCAAGATTGGGCACAGCCCCAGCATTTT | CASSQDWAQPQHF
. | . | TRBJ1-4 | TRBV7-9 | TGTGCCAGCAGCTTAGGGGACACTACAACTAATGAAAAACTGTTTTTT | CASSLGDTTTNEKLFF
. | . | TRBJ1-4 | TRBV6-2/TRBV6-3 | TGTGCCAGCAGCCTGAGTGGGACTAATGAAAAACTGTTTTTT | CASSLSGTNEKLFF
. | . | TRBJ1-1 | TRBV6-1 | TGTGCCAGCAGTGAAGGGGGGGGGAGCACTGAAGCTTTCTTT | CASSEGGGSTEAFF
TRBD2 | . | TRBJ2-3 | TRBV10-3 | TGTGCCGCCTATCGACGGCTAGCGGGGCCGAATACGCAGTATTTT | CAAYRRLAGPNTQYF
. | once | TRBJ2-5 | TRBV5-6 | TGTGCCAGCAGCCGAAATACCGGAACGCAGTACTTC | CASSRNTGTQYF
TRBD1 | . | TRBJ1-5 | TRBV6-5 | TGTGCCAGCACCGGACAGGATAGGGATCAGCCCCAGCATTTT | CASTGQDRDQPQHF
. | . | TRBJ1-1 | TRBV13 | TGTGCCAGCAGCTTCTGGGGGGGCCCGAACACTGAAGCTTTCTTT | CASSFWGGPNTEAFF
. | . | TRBJ2-1 | TRBV12-3/TRBV12-4 | TGTGCCAGCAGTTTTAAGGACAATGAGCAGTTCTTC | CASSFKDNEQFF
TRBD1 | . | TRBJ1-6 | TRBV30 | TGTGCCTGGAGTGTCGGGACAGACAATTCACCCCTCCACTTT | CAWSVGTDNSPLHF
. | . | TRBJ1-5 | TRBV19 | TGTGCCAGTAGTATGTACGGGGGCCATCAGCCCCAGCATTTT | CASSMYGGHQPQHF
. | . | TRBJ2-7 | TRBV7-9 | TGTGCCAGCAGCCCCAGGGGCTCCTACGAGCAGTACTTC | CASSPRGSYEQYF
. | . | TRBJ1-1 | TRBV19 | TGTGCCAGTAGTATACCTCCCTGGGGAGTCACAGGGAGGAACACTGAAGCTTTCTTT | CASSIPPWGVTGRNTEAFF
. | . | TRBJ1-5 | TRBV4-1 | TGCGCCAGCAGCCAAGAGCGGTTCCGTCAGGTCGTTCATTTT | CASSQERFRQVVHF